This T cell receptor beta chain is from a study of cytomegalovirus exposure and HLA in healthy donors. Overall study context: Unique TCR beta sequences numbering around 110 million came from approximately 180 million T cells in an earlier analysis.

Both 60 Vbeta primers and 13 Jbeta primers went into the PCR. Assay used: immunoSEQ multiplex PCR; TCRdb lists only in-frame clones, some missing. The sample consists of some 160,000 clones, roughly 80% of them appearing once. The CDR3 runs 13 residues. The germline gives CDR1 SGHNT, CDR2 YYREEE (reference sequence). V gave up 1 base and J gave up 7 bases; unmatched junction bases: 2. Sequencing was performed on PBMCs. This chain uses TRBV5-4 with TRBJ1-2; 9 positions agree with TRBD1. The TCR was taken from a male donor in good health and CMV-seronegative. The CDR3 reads CASSLTGGRGYTF. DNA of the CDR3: TGTGCCAGCAGCTTGACAGGGGGCCGTGGCTACACCTTC.